Following are 13 T cell receptor beta chains from one sample sequenced in a study of cytomegalovirus exposure and HLA in healthy donors. 60 Vbeta and 13 Jbeta primers were used in PCR. Sequencing used immunoSEQ multiplex PCR; TCRdb keeps in-frame clones, though not all of them. This sample yields about 100,000 clones, of which 70% are seen a single time; 11% belongs to the top ten. The material sequenced was PBMCs. All receptors derive from a middle-aged man in good health and CMV-seropositive.

This clone has a handful of counts. The chain links TRBV18 to TRBJ2-7; D is perhaps TRBD2 (5 bases). CDR3 size: 15 residues. Between the trimmed V and J ends, which lost 9 bases and 0 bases, there was a span of 18 bases. Germline V gene sequence: CDR1 KGHSH, CDR2 LQKENI. In DNA form, the CDR3 reads TGTGCCAGTCAACCTGCCGTCAGCGGCTCCTACGAGCAGTACTTC. Translation: CASQPAVSGSYEQYF.

The chain recombines TRBV2 with TRBJ2-1, with D tentatively TRBD2 (5 bases). The length of the CDR3 is 14 residues. Germline V gives CDR1 SNHLY, CDR2 FYNNEI. V dropped 3 bases and J dropped 4 bases, with 10 bases sitting between them. Here the CDR3 reads CASSDFGKYNEQFF. The DNA for the CDR3 is TGTGCCAGCAGTGACTTCGGGAAATACAATGAGCAGTTCTTC.

This clone was seen only a few times. The J gene is TRBJ1-1, the V gene TRBV5-1; D not resolved. The CDR3 loop spans 13 amino acids. Germline V gene sequence: CDR1 SGHRS, CDR2 YFSETQ. V shed 2 bases and J shed 0 bases, with 5 bases lying between them. The CDR3 loop is CASSFSVNTEAFF. Here the CDR3 DNA reads TGCGCCAGCAGCTTTTCGGTGAACACTGAAGCTTTCTTT.

The rearrangement uses TRBV4-2 and TRBJ1-5; D remains ambiguous. The CDR3 covers 14 residues. V was clipped by 0 bases and J by 6 bases, with 9 bases between them. CDR1 LGHNA and CDR2 YNFKEQ come from the germline V gene. CDR3 loop: CASSQDHGIQPQHF. The CDR3 DNA reads TGTGCCAGCAGCCAAGATCACGGGATTCAGCCCCAGCATTTT.

This rearrangement joins TRBV27 to TRBJ1-1; D is possibly TRBD1 (5 bases). Germline V gene lookup returns CDR1 MNHEY and CDR2 SMNVEV (reference sequence). With 2 bases removed from V and 4 bases from J, the gap between germline ends came to 14 bases. CDR3 length equals 15 residues. CDR3 nucleotide sequence: TGTGCCAGCAGTTTAGGCGTGGGTAGGGGCACTGAAGCTTTCTTT. Translation gives CASSLGVGRGTEAFF.

A single count supports this clone. The rearrangement joins TRBV19 to TRBJ1-1; D is unresolved. The CDR3 contains 14 residues. The V end lost 5 bases, the J end lost 1 base, and 11 bases lay between the germline ends. CDR1 and CDR2 (germline): LNHDA, SQIVND (reference sequence). Here the CDR3 reads CASSLLQWNTEAFF. CDR3 coding DNA: TGTGCCAGTAGTCTCTTACAGTGGAACACTGAAGCTTTCTTT.

This clone showed up just a few times. The chain employs TRBV4-1 and TRBJ1-5; D is perhaps TRBD1 (6 bases). This CDR3 has 15 residues. Germline-derived CDR1 and CDR2 are MGHRA and YSYEKL. The V end was cut by 0 bases, the J end by 7 bases, with 13 bases between. CDR3 residues: CASSQEYQGQQPQHF. The CDR3 region has the DNA TGCGCCAGCAGCCAAGAGTATCAGGGACAACAGCCCCAGCATTTT.

This clone has just one count. The chain uses TRBV11-2 and TRBJ1-1; tentative D call: TRBD1 (5 bases). The length of the CDR3 is 11 residues. The ends were cut back, 4 bases at V and 11 bases at J, with 11 bases in the middle. The germline V gene has CDR1 SGHAT and CDR2 FQNNGV. The DNA of the CDR3 is TGTGCCAGCAGCTACGGACAAGTCGCTTTCTTT. Translating gives CASSYGQVAFF.

This clone has a single count. The chain has TRBV5-1 and TRBJ2-7, with 7 positions matching TRBD2. The CDR3 has 14 amino acids. Trimming cost V 0 bases and J 3 bases; bases outside gene matches: 3. CDR1 is SGHRS and CDR2 is YFSETQ in the germline V gene. The CDR3 protein is CASSLARGGYEQYF. Here the CDR3 DNA reads TGCGCCAGCAGCTTGGCCCGCGGGGGCTACGAGCAGTACTTC.

This clone was recorded a few times. CDR3: CASSPRQGGTPLEAFF. CDR3 nucleotides: TGTGCCAGCAGCCCTAGACAGGGGGGAACCCCTTTGGAAGCTTTCTTT. The rearrangement links TRBV27 to TRBJ1-1; 9 bases agree with TRBD1. Germline values: CDR1 MNHEY, CDR2 SMNVEV (reference sequence). With V trimmed by 6 bases and J by 8 bases, 16 bases remained unmatched. The CDR3 spans 16 residues.

The rearrangement joins TRBV27 to TRBJ1-5; 7 positions match TRBD1. Trimming cost V 5 bases and J 1 base; bases outside gene matches: 2. Per the germline V gene, CDR1 is MNHEY and CDR2 is SMNVEV (reference sequence). This CDR3 has 14 amino acids. The CDR3 sequence: CASSPGQSNQPQHF. DNA for the CDR3: TGTGCCAGCAGTCCGGGACAGAGCAATCAGCCCCAGCATTTT.

This clone occurred a few times. The CDR3 sequence: CASSSGTGMHEQFF. The CDR3 DNA is TGTGCCAGCAGCTCCGGGACAGGGATGCATGAGCAGTTCTTC. The chain links TRBV6-5 to TRBJ2-1; 9 nucleotides agree with TRBD1. This CDR3 region has 14 residues. CDR1 and CDR2 from the germline V gene are MNHEY and SVGAGI. With V trimmed by 6 bases and J by 8 bases, 8 bases remained unmatched.

This clone has a handful of counts. The chain recombines TRBV7-8 with TRBJ1-3, with unresolved D. The CDR3 has 15 amino acids. Germline V gives CDR1 SGHVS, CDR2 FQNEAQ. V gave up 1 base and J gave up 1 base, with 8 bases separating them. CDR3 coding DNA: TGTGCCAGCAGCTTAGATGGAGGATCTGGAAACACCATATATTTT. As protein: CASSLDGGSGNTIYF.